Below, 30 T cell receptor beta chains from the same sample are listed, as sequenced in a study of cytomegalovirus exposure and HLA in healthy donors. PCR was performed using 60 Vbeta and 13 Jbeta primers. Assay used: immunoSEQ multiplex PCR; TCRdb lists only in-frame clones, some missing. Its table records 25,000 to 35,000 clones. Source material: PBMCs. Receptors originate from a woman between 35 and 50 years old in good health and CMV-seropositive.

The chain is built from TRBV29-1 and TRBJ2-2; perhaps TRBD2 as D (5 bases). The CDR3 contains 10 residues. Trimming removed 8 bases from V and 5 bases from J, with 6 bases in between. Germline loops: CDR1 SQVTM, CDR2 ANQGSEA. In DNA form, the CDR3 reads TGCAGCTGGAGGACCGGGGAGCTGTTTTTT. Amino acid sequence: CSWRTGELFF.

The chain joins TRBV7-9 to TRBJ1-4; the D gene is possibly TRBD1 (5 bases). The CDR3 contains 14 residues. Per germline, CDR1 SEHNR and CDR2 FQNEAQ (reference sequence). Between the trimmed V and J ends, which lost 6 bases and 0 bases, there was a span of 8 bases. The CDR3 DNA reads TGTGCCAGCAGTTGGGGCCCAACTAATGAAAAACTGTTTTTT. Protein: CASSWGPTNEKLFF. The variable domain in full, with the rest retrieved from reference TRBV7-9 and TRBJ1-4, is DTGVSQNPRHKITKRGQNVTFRCDPISEHNRLYWYRQTLGQGPEFLTYFQNEAQLEKSRLLSDRFSAERPKGSFSTLEIQRTEQGDSAMYLCASSWGPTNEKLFFGSGTQLSVL.

The chain combines TRBV6-1 with TRBJ1-4; D might be TRBD1 (6 bases). CDR3 length: 16 amino acids. Per germline, CDR1 MNHNS and CDR2 SASEGT. V lost 1 base and J 7 bases, leaving 16 bases between the germline ends. As DNA, the CDR3 is TGTGCCAGCAGTGAAGGGAGGGGGGGGCAAGGTGAAAAACTGTTTTTT. Translated, it gives CASSEGRGGQGEKLFF.

The rearrangement links TRBV9 to TRBJ2-3; TRBD2 aligns across 7 bases. CDR3 length: 17 amino acids. CDR1 is SGDLS and CDR2 is YYNGEE in the germline V gene. J lost 1 base, V lost 0 bases, and 8 bases had no gene match. CDR3 DNA: TGTGCCAGCAGCGTAGGGGCCCTTGCGGGGGGCACAGATACGCAGTATTTT. It translates to CASSVGALAGGTDTQYF.

The genes are TRBV7-9 and TRBJ1-2; possible D gene TRBD1, 6 bases. The CDR3 length is 13 residues. Trimming stripped 5 bases from V and 6 bases from J, with 13 bases between. Per germline, CDR1 SEHNR and CDR2 FQNEAQ (reference sequence). The CDR3 here is CASSGENRDGYTF. CDR3 DNA sequence: TGTGCCAGCAGCGGCGAGAACAGGGATGGCTACACCTTC.

The V call is TRBV29-1, the J call TRBJ2-1, with TRBD1 matching over 10 bases. This CDR3 is built from 13 residues. V was clipped by 7 bases and J by 5 bases; unmatched bases: 5. Germline values: CDR1 SQVTM, CDR2 ANQGSEA. The CDR3 coding sequence is TGCAGCGCGCGACAGGGGGCGCACAATGAGCAGTTCTTC. It is translated as CSARQGAHNEQFF.

Concerning this clone itself: Other DNA sequences in this specimen translate into the identical CDR3. This chain links TRBV5-1 with TRBJ2-3; perhaps TRBD2 as D (6 bases). CDR1 and CDR2 (germline): SGHRS, YFSETQ. The CDR3 is 15 residues long. The V end was cut by 0 bases, the J end by 4 bases, with 12 bases between. The CDR3 region has the DNA TGCGCCAGCAGCTTGGGGACTACCCGCGCAGATACGCAGTATTTT. This sequence encodes CASSLGTTRADTQYF.

The CDR3 spells CASSESRAGAYEQYF. The CDR3 DNA reads TGCGCCAGCAGTGAGTCTCGAGCGGGGGCCTACGAGCAGTACTTC. The genes are TRBV10-1 and TRBJ2-7; 8 nucleotides align to TRBD2. Germline CDR1 reads WNHNN; CDR2 reads SYGVQD (reference sequence). This CDR3 is built from 15 residues. The ends lost 0 bases at V and 2 bases at J; junction bases unmatched: 3.

This chain connects TRBV7-3 to TRBJ2-1, with 7 bases lining up with TRBD2. Germline lookup yields CDR1 SGHTA and CDR2 FQGTGA. The CDR3 spans 15 residues. Losses at the gene ends were 2 bases for V and 8 bases for J; bases not matched to a gene: 9. The CDR3 reads CASSLERGVTDEQFF. The CDR3, as DNA: TGTGCCAGCAGCTTAGAGCGGGGAGTTACAGATGAGCAGTTCTTC.

The chain recombines TRBV29-1 with TRBJ1-1; D may be TRBD1 (5 bases). Trimming shortened V by 6 bases and J by 3 bases, and 8 bases separated the two germline ends. The CDR3 extends over 11 amino acids. The germline V gene encodes CDR1 SQVTM and CDR2 ANQGSEA. CDR3 protein: CSVVRDTEAFF. Here the CDR3 DNA reads TGCAGCGTCGTCAGGGACACTGAAGCTTTCTTT.

The chain recombines TRBV30 with TRBJ2-1; D may be TRBD1 (5 bases). Germline CDR1 is GTSNPN and CDR2 is SVGIG (reference sequence). This CDR3 is 11 amino acids long. Between the trimmed V and J ends, which lost 2 bases and 9 bases, there was a span of 8 bases. The CDR3 here is CAWSRGVEQFF. The CDR3 DNA follows: TGTGCCTGGAGTAGGGGTGTTGAGCAGTTCTTC.

The chain carries TRBV4-2 and TRBJ2-7; a weak D match, TRBD2 (6 bases). The CDR3 is made up of 15 amino acids. Germline loops: CDR1 LGHNA, CDR2 YNFKEQ. V lost 4 bases and J lost 9, with 22 bases in between. CDR3 nucleotide sequence: TGTGCCAGCAGCCCCTTTCGCGGGCAGGAGGGAGGGCAGTACTTC. It encodes CASSPFRGQEGGQYF.

Worth noting for this clone: A junction end diverges from the germline sequence, so it may reflect a read error. The V gene is TRBV7-9, the J gene TRBJ2-3; 9 positions agree with TRBD2. This CDR3 comprises 16 residues. CDR1 is SEHNR and CDR2 is FQNEAQ in the germline V gene (reference sequence). CDR3 nucleotide sequence: TGTGCCAGCAGCTTAGTACTAGCGGGTGGCACAGATAAGCAGTATTTT. This gives the protein CASSLVLAGGTDKQYF.

The chain joins TRBV30 to TRBJ2-7; possible D gene TRBD2, 5 bases. Deletions cut 2 bases from V and 9 bases from J, with 11 bases between. Per the germline V gene, CDR1 is GTSNPN and CDR2 is SVGIG (reference sequence). CDR3 length: 11 residues. The CDR3 DNA is TGTGCCTGGAGTCGCCTGAGCGGGCAGTACTTC. It encodes CAWSRLSGQYF.

V usage is TRBV30 and J usage is TRBJ1-2, with D unresolved. Germline loops: CDR1 GTSNPN, CDR2 SVGIG (reference sequence). The CDR3 is made up of 13 amino acids. Trimming stripped 2 bases from V and 7 bases from J, with 14 bases between. Written as DNA, the CDR3 is TGTGCCTGGAGTTCCGGGAGGGTCATTGGCTACACCTTC. The encoded protein is CAWSSGRVIGYTF. The entire variable domain, with the rest obtained from reference TRBV30 and TRBJ1-2, is as follows: SQTIHQWPATLVQPVGSPLSLECTVEGTSNPNLYWYRQAAGRGLQLLFYSVGIGQISSEVPQNLSASRPQDRQFILSSKKLLLSDSGFYLCAWSSGRVIGYTFGSGTRLTVV.

This chain uses TRBV30 with TRBJ1-6; 8 bases map to TRBD1. Trimming removed 3 bases from V and 7 bases from J; junction bases left unmatched: 8. This CDR3 comprises 15 residues. Germline loops: CDR1 GTSNPN, CDR2 SVGIG (reference sequence). CDR3 DNA sequence: TGTGCCTGGAGGCCGGACAGGGAAGGCAATTCACCCCTCCACTTT. Translating it yields CAWRPDREGNSPLHF.

This sequence joins TRBV6-1 and TRBJ2-7; tentative D call: TRBD1 (6 bases). Deletions cut 8 bases from V and 5 bases from J, with 19 bases between. Germline loops: CDR1 MNHNS, CDR2 SASEGT. The length of the CDR3 is 14 residues. The CDR3 nucleotides read TGTGCCAGCCAACCTACTCAGGGGATGCACGAGCAGTACTTC. Translation gives CASQPTQGMHEQYF.

As to this clone: The junction departs from the called germline gene at one end, perhaps through a read error. This chain joins TRBV30 and TRBJ2-7, with 11 nucleotides matching TRBD1. Germline CDR1 is GTSNPN and CDR2 is SVGIG (reference sequence). The CDR3 length is 15 residues. The CDR3 protein is CAGSTPGQGVDEQYF. The DNA for the CDR3 is TGTGCCGGGAGTACTCCGGGACAGGGGGTGGACGAGCAGTACTTC.

V usage is TRBV18 and J usage is TRBJ2-2; unclear D gene. The CDR3 is 14 amino acids. V was cut by 4 bases and J by 4 bases, with 10 bases left in between. Germline V gene sequence: CDR1 KGHSH, CDR2 LQKENI. CDR3 bases: TGTGCCAGCTCACTCCTCGGGTCCACCGGGGAGCTGTTTTTT. It translates to CASSLLGSTGELFF.

The gene calls are TRBV28 and TRBJ1-5, with D unclear. V lost 2 bases, J lost 2 bases, and 19 bases lay in between. Germline CDR1 is MDHEN and CDR2 is SYDVKM. This CDR3 region has 18 residues. The chain's CDR3 is CASSLGPLSGEGNQPQHF. The CDR3 nucleotides are TGTGCCAGCAGTTTAGGGCCCCTCAGTGGGGAGGGCAATCAGCCCCAGCATTTT.

CDR3 region: CASGQVGAKNIQYF. In nucleotides, the CDR3 is TGCGCCAGCGGACAAGTCGGAGCCAAAAACATTCAGTACTTC. V is TRBV4-1 and J is TRBJ2-4, with D maybe TRBD1 (5 bases). CDR1 MGHRA and CDR2 YSYEKL come from the germline V gene. The CDR3 has 14 amino acids. The germline V and J ends were trimmed by 8 bases and 0 bases, with 11 bases remaining between them.

The genes are TRBV7-2 and TRBJ2-5, with a tentative D call TRBD2 (5 bases). The CDR3 totals 14 residues. The V gene lost 5 bases and the J gene lost 5 bases, with 15 bases spanning the gap. Germline V CDR1 and CDR2: SGHTA, FQGNSA. CDR3 in DNA: TGTGCCAGCAGCCCGCGGGTGCAAGCCGAGACCCAGTACTTC. This encodes CASSPRVQAETQYF.

The rearrangement joins TRBV9 to TRBJ2-2; D is undetermined. Germline V gene data show CDR1 as SGDLS and CDR2 as YYNGEE. The CDR3 length is 16 residues. The V and J ends lost 4 bases and 4 bases respectively, with 17 bases between them. The CDR3 sequence is CASSPSASHSTGELFF. CDR3 nucleotides: TGTGCCAGCAGCCCAAGCGCCTCCCACTCCACCGGGGAGCTGTTTTTT.

The chain carries TRBV18 and TRBJ2-7; D uncertain. The CDR3 sequence is 14 residues long. Between the trimmed V and J ends, which lost 3 bases and 0 bases, there was a span of 9 bases. Germline CDR1 reads KGHSH; CDR2 reads LQKENI. This CDR3 reads CASSPDSYSYEQYF. CDR3 sequence (DNA): TGTGCCAGCTCACCCGACTCGTACTCCTACGAGCAGTACTTC.

The chain uses TRBV5-3 and TRBJ1-1; 8 bases are a match to TRBD1. TRBV5-3 is classed as an ORF, of uncertain function. The ends lost 4 bases at V and 3 bases at J; junction bases unmatched: 5. CDR3 length: 14 residues. The CDR3 sequence is CARSPGQGDTEAFF. For the CDR3, the DNA is TGTGCCAGAAGCCCAGGACAGGGCGACACTGAAGCTTTCTTT.

The genes are TRBV6-1 and TRBJ1-1; 7 bases map to TRBD1. The CDR3 loop spans 14 amino acids. V gave up 6 bases and J gave up 3 bases; unmatched junction bases: 7. Germline V CDR1 and CDR2: MNHNS, SASEGT. The CDR3 DNA reads as TGTGCCAGCAGCGAAAGTCAGGGGGACACTGAAGCTTTCTTT. As protein: CASSESQGDTEAFF.

This chain connects TRBV7-9 to TRBJ1-1, with 10 nucleotides matching TRBD1. CDR3 size: 17 residues. The germline V gene encodes CDR1 SEHNR and CDR2 FQNEAQ (reference sequence). V lost 5 bases, J lost 1 base, and 10 bases stayed unmatched. The CDR3, as DNA: TGTGCCAGCAGCCAGCCGGGACAGGGGTCCAAGAACACTGAAGCTTTCTTT. Translated: CASSQPGQGSKNTEAFF.

The genes are TRBV28 and TRBJ1-2; D is unresolved. Trimming removed 3 bases from V and 3 bases from J, with 11 bases in between. CDR3 length equals 14 residues. The V gene's germline CDR1 is MDHEN and CDR2 SYDVKM. For the CDR3, the DNA is TGTGCCAGCAGTTTCCTAGGCCCGGACTATGGCTACACCTTC. It encodes CASSFLGPDYGYTF.

The genes are TRBV27 and TRBJ1-2; TRBD1 matches 9 bases. CDR3 length: 15 amino acids. The junction had 8 bases not matched to a gene; V was cut back by 5 bases and J by 4 bases. The germline gives CDR1 MNHEY, CDR2 SMNVEV (reference sequence). The CDR3 loop reads CASSANRGRVYGYTF. Here the CDR3 DNA reads TGTGCCAGCAGTGCAAACAGGGGGCGCGTCTATGGCTACACCTTC.

The chain is built from TRBV21-1 and TRBJ2-3; the table gives TRBD2 as D, unverified against the DNA. TRBV21-1 is noted as a pseudogene. This CDR3 comprises 14 residues. For the CDR3, the DNA is TGTGCCAGCAGCAAGAGCGGGGGCACAGATACGCAGTATTTT. This encodes CASSKSGGTDTQYF.